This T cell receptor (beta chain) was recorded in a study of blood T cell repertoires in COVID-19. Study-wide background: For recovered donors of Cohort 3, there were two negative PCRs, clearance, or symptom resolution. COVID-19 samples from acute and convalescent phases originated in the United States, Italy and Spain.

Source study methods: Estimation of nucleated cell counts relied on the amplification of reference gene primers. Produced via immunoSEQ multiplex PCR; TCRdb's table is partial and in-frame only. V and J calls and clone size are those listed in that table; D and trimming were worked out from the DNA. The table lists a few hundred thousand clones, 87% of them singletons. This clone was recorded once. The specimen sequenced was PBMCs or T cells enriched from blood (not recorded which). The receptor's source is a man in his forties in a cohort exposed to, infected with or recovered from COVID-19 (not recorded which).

The CDR3 region has the DNA TGCGCCAGCAGCGGGACAGGGATCCCCTACGAGCAGTACTTC. It is translated as CASSGTGIPYEQYF. This rearrangement joins TRBV5-1 to TRBJ2-7; 9 bases agree with TRBD1. This CDR3 region has 14 residues. In germline, CDR1 is SGHRS, CDR2 YFSETQ. Trimming cost V 4 bases and J 2 bases; bases outside gene matches: 4.